Following are 20 T cell receptor beta chains from one sample sequenced in a study of blood T cell repertoires in COVID-19. Data came from immunoSEQ multiplex PCR; TCRdb stores just in-frame clones and leaves some out. The profile shows under 300,000 clones, 86% of them singletons. Sequenced material: peripheral blood. These receptors were obtained from a man aged 18 to 29 with active or convalescent COVID-19.

The chain combines TRBV19 with TRBJ2-2; D may be TRBD1 (6 bases). The CDR3 is made up of 13 amino acids. In germline, CDR1 is LNHDA, CDR2 SQIVND (reference sequence). V was shortened by 6 bases and J by 7 bases, with 12 bases between the two germline ends. CDR3 nucleotide sequence: TGTGCCAGTAGGACAGGACTGGGCGGGGAGCTGTTTTTT. It is translated as CASRTGLGGELFF. Full variable domain (outside the CDR3, taken from reference TRBV19 and TRBJ2-2): DGGITQSPKYLFRKEGQNVTLSCEQNLNHDAMYWYRQDPGQGLRLIYYSQIVNDFQKGDIAEGYSVSREKKESFPLTVTSAQKNPTAFYLCASRTGLGGELFFGEGSRLTVL.

The rearrangement uses TRBV2 and TRBJ1-5; 9 nucleotides line up with TRBD1. This CDR3 has 15 residues. The V segment lost 6 bases and the J segment 7 bases; nucleotides outside the gene matches: 10. Germline assignment: CDR1 SNHLY and CDR2 FYNNEI. The CDR3 region is CASSGLRDRDQPQHF. CDR3 DNA: TGTGCCAGCAGCGGACTCCGGGACAGGGACCAGCCCCAGCATTTT.

This clone was found a few times. This CDR3 is also generated by other DNA sequences in the sample. The chain links TRBV7-9 to TRBJ2-7, with TRBD1 as a possible D gene (6 bases). Germline loops: CDR1 SEHNR, CDR2 FQNEAQ (reference sequence). The V end was cut by 5 bases, the J end by 1 base, with 9 bases between. The CDR3 extends over 13 amino acids. The CDR3: CASSQGQSYEQYF. CDR3 DNA: TGTGCCAGCAGCCAAGGACAGTCCTACGAGCAGTACTTC. Combining the CDR3 with reference TRBV7-9 and TRBJ2-7 gives the whole variable domain DTGVSQNPRHKITKRGQNVTFRCDPISEHNRLYWYRQTLGQGPEFLTYFQNEAQLEKSRLLSDRFSAERPKGSFSTLEIQRTEQGDSAMYLCASSQGQSYEQYFGPGTRLTVT.

This clone was detected only a few times. This chain uses TRBV6-2 or TRBV6-3 with TRBJ1-5; D is unclear. The V end was cut by 6 bases, the J end by 0 bases, with 18 bases between. The germline gives CDR1 MNHEY, CDR2 SVGEGT. The CDR3 length is 17 residues. CDR3 loop: CASSRVARQSSNQPQHF. The CDR3 bases are TGTGCCAGCAGCCGAGTCGCGAGGCAGAGTAGCAATCAGCCCCAGCATTTT.

V and J are TRBV2 and TRBJ1-5; D not resolved. CDR1 is SNHLY and CDR2 is FYNNEI in the germline V gene. The CDR3 runs to 13 residues. V was pared by 2 bases and J by 5 bases, with 7 bases between. The CDR3 is CASSETADQPQHF. The CDR3, as DNA: TGTGCCAGCAGTGAAACGGCGGATCAGCCCCAGCATTTT.

Comment on this clone: Other DNA sequences from this sample encode an identical CDR3 as well. The V call is TRBV9, the J call TRBJ2-5; D gene uncertain. The CDR3 extends over 13 amino acids. Germline loops: CDR1 SGDLS, CDR2 YYNGEE. V was shortened by 1 base and J by 2 bases, with 6 bases between the two germline ends. CDR3 loop: CASSVRTQETQYF. DNA for the CDR3: TGTGCCAGCAGCGTAAGAACTCAAGAGACCCAGTACTTC.

The chain employs TRBV5-1 and TRBJ1-6, with 7 bases matching TRBD1. CDR3 size: 14 residues. The ends lost 5 bases at V and 10 bases at J; junction bases unmatched: 9. Germline CDR1 and CDR2: SGHRS and YFSETQ. This CDR3 is CASRPDRDESPLHF. CDR3 coding DNA: TGCGCCAGCAGACCCGACAGGGACGAATCACCCCTCCACTTT.

In this sample, this clone turned up a few times. At the DNA level, this CDR3 is encoded by other sequences in the same sample as well. This chain links TRBV5-5 with TRBJ1-1, with TRBD1 matching 7 bases. This CDR3 contains 13 residues. Germline lookup yields CDR1 SGHKS and CDR2 YYEKEE (reference sequence). The J segment lost 8 bases and the V segment lost 4 bases, leaving 8 bases of the junction unmatched. CDR3 nucleotide sequence: TGTGCCAGCAGCCGAACCACAGGGGCGGAAGCTTTCTTT. Translating it yields CASSRTTGAEAFF.

This clone has only one observation. The chain recombines TRBV28 with TRBJ2-3; the match to TRBD1 covers 9 bases. Per germline, CDR1 MDHEN and CDR2 SYDVKM. The CDR3 loop spans 15 amino acids. V dropped 7 bases and J dropped 4; count of bases not matched to a gene: 9. This chain's CDR3 is CASILTGGDADTQYF. The CDR3 DNA follows: TGTGCCAGCATTTTGACAGGGGGTGACGCAGATACGCAGTATTTT.

The chain has TRBV13 and TRBJ2-5; 9 bases line up with TRBD1. CDR3 length equals 16 residues. Trimming removed 4 bases from V and 5 bases from J; junction bases left unmatched: 11. Germline values: CDR1 PRHDT, CDR2 FYEKMQ (reference sequence). The CDR3 bases are TGTGCCAGCAGCTATGTGGGGACAGGGATTCCGGAGACCCAGTACTTC. Protein: CASSYVGTGIPETQYF. Combining the CDR3 with reference TRBV13 and TRBJ2-5 gives the whole variable domain AAGVIQSPRHLIKEKRETATLKCYPIPRHDTVYWYQQGPGQDPQFLISFYEKMQSDKGSIPDRFSAQQFSDYHSELNMSSLELGDSALYFCASSYVGTGIPETQYFGPGTRLLVL.

The chain combines TRBV14 with TRBJ1-2; no definite D call. The CDR3 has 14 amino acids. V dropped 3 bases and J dropped 7 bases, with 15 bases sitting between them. In germline, CDR1 is SGHDN, CDR2 FVKESK. The CDR3 bases are TGTGCCAGCAGCCACGATGCAATGGGCAGTGGCTACACCTTC. Amino acid sequence: CASSHDAMGSGYTF.

J is TRBJ2-5 and V is TRBV11-2; D unclear. The germline gives CDR1 SGHAT, CDR2 FQNNGV. V was pared by 4 bases and J by 2 bases, with 17 bases between. This CDR3 comprises 16 residues. CDR3 in amino acids: CASSSMAVRSQETQYF. In DNA form, the CDR3 reads TGTGCCAGCAGCTCCATGGCAGTTAGGAGTCAAGAGACCCAGTACTTC.

The chain links TRBV20-1 to TRBJ1-1; no reliable D call. Trimming pared 6 bases from V and 7 bases from J, leaving 12 bases between. The CDR3 covers 11 residues. CDR1 and CDR2 from the germline V gene are DFQATT and SNEGSKA (reference sequence). CDR3 DNA sequence: TGCAGTGCGGAACAGTTGTATGAAGCTTTCTTT. Translated, it gives CSAEQLYEAFF.

The V and J genes are TRBV2 and TRBJ2-7, with 7 bases matching TRBD2. V shed 6 bases and J 1 base; nucleotides not matched to a gene: 3. The CDR3 is made up of 13 amino acids. Germline CDR1 SNHLY, CDR2 FYNNEI. The CDR3 loop is CASRVGGSYEQYF. The CDR3, as DNA: TGTGCCAGCAGAGTGGGGGGGTCCTACGAGCAGTACTTC.

This clone occurred a few times. V is TRBV4-1 and J is TRBJ2-2; 8 bases match TRBD2. The CDR3 has 16 amino acids. Germline V lookup: CDR1 MGHRA, CDR2 YSYEKL. The junction had 2 bases not matched to a gene; V was cut back by 2 bases and J by 0 bases. Written as DNA, the CDR3 is TGCGCCAGCAGCCAACAGGGACTAGCGAACACCGGGGAGCTGTTTTTT. The encoded protein is CASSQQGLANTGELFF.

This clone was found a few times. This chain uses TRBV23-1 with TRBJ2-7, with 7 bases aligning to TRBD1. TRBV23-1 has ORF status, its function being uncertain. After removal of 3 bases from V and 6 bases from J, the junction contained 8 bases not matched to a gene. The CDR3 is 14 amino acids. Here the CDR3 DNA reads TGCGCCAGCAGTCACACCGGGACAGCCTCCGAGCAGTACTTC. Protein product: CASSHTGTASEQYF.

The chain recombines TRBV9 with TRBJ1-6; no firm D call. This CDR3 is 15 amino acids long. Germline CDR1 reads SGDLS; CDR2 reads YYNGEE. The V end was cut by 4 bases, the J end by 10 bases, with 18 bases between. The CDR3: CASSLDGPGRSPLHF. The CDR3 coding sequence is TGTGCCAGCAGCTTAGACGGGCCGGGGAGATCACCCCTCCACTTT.

The V and J genes are TRBV24-1 and TRBJ1-5, with a weak D call TRBD1 (5 bases). Trimming removed 10 bases from V and 4 bases from J, with 7 bases in between. The CDR3 extends over 11 amino acids. Germline V gives CDR1 KGHDR, CDR2 SFDVKD. This CDR3 is CATKGNQPQHF. CDR3 sequence (DNA): TGTGCCACTAAGGGGAATCAGCCCCAGCATTTT.

The chain recombines TRBV11-3 with TRBJ2-5; the match to TRBD2 covers 13 bases. Looked up from germline, CDR1 is SGHNT and CDR2 is YENEEA. Unmatched junction bases numbered 11, after V lost 5 bases and J lost 2 bases. The CDR3 runs to 18 residues. The CDR3 nucleotides are TGTGCCAGCAGCGGTCCGGGACTAGCGGGAATTCTTCAAGAGACCCAGTACTTC. Its protein is CASSGPGLAGILQETQYF.

The chain combines TRBV29-1 with TRBJ2-3; possible D gene TRBD1, 6 bases. Trimming cost V 4 bases and J 2 bases, with 7 bases left between them. Germline V gives CDR1 SQVTM, CDR2 ANQGSEA. The CDR3 has 12 residues. The CDR3 bases are TGCAGCGTTGGGGACATCACAGATACGCAGTATTTT. It encodes CSVGDITDTQYF.